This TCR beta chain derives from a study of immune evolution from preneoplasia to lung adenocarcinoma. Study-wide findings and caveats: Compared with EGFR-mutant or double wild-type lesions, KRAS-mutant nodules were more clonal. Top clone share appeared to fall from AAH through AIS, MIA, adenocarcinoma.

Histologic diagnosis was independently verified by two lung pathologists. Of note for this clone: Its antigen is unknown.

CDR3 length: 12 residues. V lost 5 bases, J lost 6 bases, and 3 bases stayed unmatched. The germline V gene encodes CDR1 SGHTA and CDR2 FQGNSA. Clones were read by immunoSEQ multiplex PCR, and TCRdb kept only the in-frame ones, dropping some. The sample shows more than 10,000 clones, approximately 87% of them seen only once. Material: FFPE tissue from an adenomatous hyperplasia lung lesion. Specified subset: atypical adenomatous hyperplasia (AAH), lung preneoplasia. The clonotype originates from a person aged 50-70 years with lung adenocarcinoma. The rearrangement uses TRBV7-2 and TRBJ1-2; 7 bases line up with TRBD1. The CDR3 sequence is CASSEQGNGYTF. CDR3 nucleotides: TGTGCCAGCAGCGAACAGGGGAATGGCTACACCTTC.